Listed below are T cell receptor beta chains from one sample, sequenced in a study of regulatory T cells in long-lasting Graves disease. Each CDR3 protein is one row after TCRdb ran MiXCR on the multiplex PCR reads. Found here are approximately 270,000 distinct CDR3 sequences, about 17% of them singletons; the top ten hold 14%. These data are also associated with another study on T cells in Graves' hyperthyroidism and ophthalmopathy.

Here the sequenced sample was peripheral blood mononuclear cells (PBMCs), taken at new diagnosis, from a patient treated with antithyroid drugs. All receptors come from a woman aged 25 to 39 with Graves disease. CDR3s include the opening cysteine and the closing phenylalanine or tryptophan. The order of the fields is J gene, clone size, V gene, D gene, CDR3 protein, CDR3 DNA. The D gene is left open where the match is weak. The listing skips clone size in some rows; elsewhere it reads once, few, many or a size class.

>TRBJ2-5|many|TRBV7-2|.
CASSLPLVGGETQYF
TGTGCCAGCAGCTTACCGTTAGTCGGGGGAGAGACCCAGTACTTC
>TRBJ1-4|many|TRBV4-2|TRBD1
CASSQPGTGGEKLFF
TGTGCCAGCAGCCAACCCGGGACAGGGGGAGAAAAACTGTTTTTT
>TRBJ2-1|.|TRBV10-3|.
CAIKEGGLYNEQFF
TGTGCCATCAAAGAGGGGGGGCTCTACAATGAGCAGTTCTTC
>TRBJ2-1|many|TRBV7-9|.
CASSSLGPYEQFF
TGTGCCAGCAGCTCCCTCGGACCCTATGAGCAGTTCTTC
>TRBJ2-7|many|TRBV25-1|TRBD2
CASSERSGGSYEQYF
TGTGCCAGCAGTGAACGTTCGGGGGGCTCCTACGAGCAGTACTTC
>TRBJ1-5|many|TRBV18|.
CASSLSRGDSNQPQHF
TGTGCCAGCTCACTATCTCGGGGGGATAGCAATCAGCCCCAGCATTTT
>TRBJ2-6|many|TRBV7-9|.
CASSSTGTGANVLTF
TGTGCCAGCAGTTCTACAGGGACTGGGGCCAACGTCCTGACTTTC
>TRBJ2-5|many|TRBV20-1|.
CSARGVPETQYF
TGCAGTGCTAGAGGGGTGCCGGAGACCCAGTACTTC
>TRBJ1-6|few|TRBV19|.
CASIPGRADSPLHF
TGTGCCAGTATTCCTGGACGGGCGGATTCACCCCTCCACTTT
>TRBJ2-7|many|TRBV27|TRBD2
CASSLGGVSSYEQYF
TGTGCCAGCAGCCTCGGGGGGGTGAGCTCCTACGAGCAGTACTTC
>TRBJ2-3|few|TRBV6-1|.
CASSGLEGTNYKVPPNTQYF
TGTGCCAGCAGTGGACTCGAGGGCACAAATTATAAAGTCCCCCCAAATACGCAGTATTTT
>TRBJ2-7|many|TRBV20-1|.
CSASSDDDHEQYF
TGCAGTGCCAGCTCGGACGACGACCACGAGCAGTACTTC
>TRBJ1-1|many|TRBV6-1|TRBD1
CASRDRGRINTEAFF
TGTGCCAGCCGGGACAGGGGACGCATTAACACTGAAGCTTTCTTT
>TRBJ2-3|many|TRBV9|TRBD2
CASSARGAYTDTQYF
TGTGCCAGCAGCGCGCGGGGGGCCTACACAGATACGCAGTATTTT
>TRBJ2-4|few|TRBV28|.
CASSWPSKTNIQYF
TGTGCCAGCAGTTGGCCATCAAAAACAAACATTCAGTACTTC
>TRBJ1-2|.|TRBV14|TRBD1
CASSPTGQLYGYTF
TGTGCCAGCAGCCCTACGGGACAGCTTTATGGCTACACCTTC
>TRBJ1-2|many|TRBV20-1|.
CSASLGLDMDYGYTF
TGCAGTGCTAGCTTGGGACTTGATATGGACTATGGCTACACCTTC
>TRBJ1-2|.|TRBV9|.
CASSGGAHGYTF
TGTGCCAGCTCTGGGGGTGCTCATGGCTACACCTTC
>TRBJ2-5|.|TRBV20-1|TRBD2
CSASGGVYQETQYF
TGCAGTGCTAGCGGGGGGGTGTACCAAGAGACCCAGTACTTC
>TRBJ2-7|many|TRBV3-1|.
CASSSGTNREQYF
TGTGCCAGCAGCTCCGGGACCAACCGGGAGCAGTACTTC
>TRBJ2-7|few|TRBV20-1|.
CSARDRPLSSYEQYF
TGCAGTGCTAGAGATCGTCCCCTTAGCTCCTACGAGCAGTACTTC
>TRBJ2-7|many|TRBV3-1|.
CASSQGTSAYYEQYF
TGTGCCAGCAGCCAAGGGACTTCCGCCTACTACGAGCAGTACTTC
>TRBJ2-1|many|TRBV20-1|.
CSAMVGASDEQFF
TGCAGTGCCATGGTGGGCGCTTCCGATGAGCAGTTCTTC
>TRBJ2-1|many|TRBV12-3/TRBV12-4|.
CASTSTGPLGDEQFF
TGTGCCAGCACCTCGACTGGCCCTTTGGGCGATGAGCAGTTCTTC
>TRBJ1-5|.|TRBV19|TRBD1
CASTLGGQGHYSNQPQHF
TGTGCCAGTACCCTAGGTGGACAGGGCCACTATAGCAATCAGCCCCAGCATTTT
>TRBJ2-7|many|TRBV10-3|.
CAISESQGGEQYF
TGTGCCATCAGTGAGTCGCAGGGGGGGGAGCAGTACTTC
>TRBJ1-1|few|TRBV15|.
CATTGRRATEAFF
TGTGCCACCACCGGCCGGCGCGCGACTGAAGCTTTCTTT
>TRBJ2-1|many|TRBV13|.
CASSWRRGYNEQFF
TGTGCCAGCAGCTGGCGTCGGGGCTACAATGAGCAGTTCTTC
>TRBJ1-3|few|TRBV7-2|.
CASSSQTAYENTIYF
TGTGCCAGCAGCTCCCAAACTGCGTACGAAAACACCATATATTTT
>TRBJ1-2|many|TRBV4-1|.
CASSHVPGHVLFYGYTF
TGCGCCAGCAGCCACGTCCCGGGACATGTACTTTTCTATGGCTACACCTTC
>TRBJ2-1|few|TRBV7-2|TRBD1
CASSPRTGASSYNEQFF
TGTGCCAGCAGCCCTCGAACAGGGGCCAGCTCCTACAATGAGCAGTTCTTC
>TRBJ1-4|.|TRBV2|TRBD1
CASKPYRGTNEKLFF
TGTGCCAGCAAACCATACAGGGGAACTAATGAAAAACTGTTTTTT
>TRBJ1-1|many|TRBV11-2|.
CASSLDAGGNTEAFF
TGTGCCAGCAGCTTAGACGCGGGGGGTAACACTGAAGCTTTCTTT
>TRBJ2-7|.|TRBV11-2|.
CASSIGRRDYEQYF
TGTGCCAGCAGTATTGGGCGGAGGGACTACGAGCAGTACTTC
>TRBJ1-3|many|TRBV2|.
CASSEVVNSGNTIYF
TGTGCCAGCAGTGAGGTGGTGAACTCTGGAAACACCATATATTTT
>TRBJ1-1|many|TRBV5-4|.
CASSLWGATEAFF
TGTGCCAGCAGCCTTTGGGGGGCGACTGAAGCTTTCTTT
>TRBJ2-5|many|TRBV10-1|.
CASSELGKETQYF
TGCGCCAGCAGTGAGCTCGGAAAAGAGACCCAGTACTTC
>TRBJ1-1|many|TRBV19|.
CASSIRGEPHLNTEAFF
TGTGCCAGTAGTATCAGAGGGGAACCCCACTTGAACACTGAAGCTTTCTTT
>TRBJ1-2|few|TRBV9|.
CASSVARGPGEFGYTF
TGTGCCAGCAGCGTAGCTAGGGGCCCTGGGGAGTTTGGCTACACCTTC